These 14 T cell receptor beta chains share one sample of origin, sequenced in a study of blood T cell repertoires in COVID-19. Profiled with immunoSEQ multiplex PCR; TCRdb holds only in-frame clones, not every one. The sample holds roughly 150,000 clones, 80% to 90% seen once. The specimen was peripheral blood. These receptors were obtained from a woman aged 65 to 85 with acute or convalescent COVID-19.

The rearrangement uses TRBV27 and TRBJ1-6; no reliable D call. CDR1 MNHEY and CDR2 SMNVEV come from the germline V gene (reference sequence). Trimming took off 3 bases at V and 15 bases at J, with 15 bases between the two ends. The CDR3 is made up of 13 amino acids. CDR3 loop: CASSFLTVPYLHF. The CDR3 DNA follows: TGTGCCAGCAGTTTCCTCACGGTGCCGTACCTCCACTTT.

The CDR3 is CASSLGGSDTEAFF. DNA of the CDR3: TGTGCCAGCAGCCTCGGGGGATCGGACACTGAAGCTTTCTTT. The V gene is TRBV11-3, the J gene TRBJ1-1, with D tentatively TRBD1 (5 bases). CDR1 and CDR2 (germline): SGHNT, YENEEA. Trimming stripped 5 bases from V and 3 bases from J, with 13 bases between. This CDR3 has 14 amino acids.

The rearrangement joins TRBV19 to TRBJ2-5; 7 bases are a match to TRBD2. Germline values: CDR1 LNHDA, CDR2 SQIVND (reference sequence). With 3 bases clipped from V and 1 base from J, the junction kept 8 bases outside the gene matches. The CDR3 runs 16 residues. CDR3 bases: TGTGCCAGTAGTATTGGATCGGGAGGAGGCCAAGAGACCCAGTACTTC. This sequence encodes CASSIGSGGGQETQYF.

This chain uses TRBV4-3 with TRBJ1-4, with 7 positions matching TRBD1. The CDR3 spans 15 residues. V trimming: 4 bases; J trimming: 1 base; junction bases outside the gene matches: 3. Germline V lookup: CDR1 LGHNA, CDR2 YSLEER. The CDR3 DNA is TGCGCCAGCAGCCGCTCAGGGGGAACTAATGAAAAACTGTTTTTT. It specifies CASSRSGGTNEKLFF.

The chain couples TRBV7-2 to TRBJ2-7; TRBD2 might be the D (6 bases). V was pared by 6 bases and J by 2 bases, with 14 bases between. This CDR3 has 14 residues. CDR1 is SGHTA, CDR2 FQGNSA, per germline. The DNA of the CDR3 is TGTGCCAGCAGTACGGGGCCGGGGGCCTACGAGCAGTACGTC. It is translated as CASSTGPGAYEQYV.

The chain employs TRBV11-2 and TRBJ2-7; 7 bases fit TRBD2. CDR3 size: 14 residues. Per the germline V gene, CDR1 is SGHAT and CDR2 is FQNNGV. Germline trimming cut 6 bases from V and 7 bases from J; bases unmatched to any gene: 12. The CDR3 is CASSGSGALGEQYV. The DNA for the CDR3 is TGTGCCAGCAGTGGGAGCGGGGCTTTGGGGGAGCAGTACGTC.

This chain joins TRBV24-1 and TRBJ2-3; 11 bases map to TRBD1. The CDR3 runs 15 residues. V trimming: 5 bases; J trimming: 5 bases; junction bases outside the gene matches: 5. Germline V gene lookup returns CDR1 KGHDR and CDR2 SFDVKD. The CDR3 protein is CATSGTGQGEDTQYF. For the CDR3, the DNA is TGTGCCACCAGTGGAACGGGACAGGGGGAAGATACGCAGTATTTT.

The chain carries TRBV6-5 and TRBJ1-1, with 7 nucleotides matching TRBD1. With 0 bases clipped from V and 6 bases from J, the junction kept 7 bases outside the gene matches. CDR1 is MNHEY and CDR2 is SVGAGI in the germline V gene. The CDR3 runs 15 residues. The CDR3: CASSYSAGGWSEAFF. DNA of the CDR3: TGTGCCAGCAGTTACTCTGCAGGGGGATGGTCTGAAGCTTTCTTT.

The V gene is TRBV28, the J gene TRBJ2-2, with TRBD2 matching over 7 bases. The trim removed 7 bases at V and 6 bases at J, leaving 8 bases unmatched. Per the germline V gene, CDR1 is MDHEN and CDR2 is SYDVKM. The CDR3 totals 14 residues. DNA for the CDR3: TGTGCCAGCACGGGGGGTAAAACGGCCGGGGAGCTGTTTTTT. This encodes CASTGGKTAGELFF.

The CDR3 spells CASIRTGAPGELFF. The CDR3 bases are TGTGCCAGCATTCGGACAGGGGCCCCCGGGGAGCTGTTTTTT. The rearrangement joins TRBV28 to TRBJ2-2; 9 bases match TRBD1. CDR3 length: 14 amino acids. The germline V gene encodes CDR1 MDHEN and CDR2 SYDVKM. Germline trimming cut 7 bases from V and 6 bases from J; bases unmatched to any gene: 6.

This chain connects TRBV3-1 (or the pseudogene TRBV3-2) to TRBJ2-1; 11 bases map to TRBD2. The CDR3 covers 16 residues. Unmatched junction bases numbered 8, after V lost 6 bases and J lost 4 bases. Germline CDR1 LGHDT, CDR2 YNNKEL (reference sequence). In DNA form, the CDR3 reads TGTGCCAGCAGTCCACTTCTAGCGGGGGGATACAATGAGCAGTTCTTC. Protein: CASSPLLAGGYNEQFF.

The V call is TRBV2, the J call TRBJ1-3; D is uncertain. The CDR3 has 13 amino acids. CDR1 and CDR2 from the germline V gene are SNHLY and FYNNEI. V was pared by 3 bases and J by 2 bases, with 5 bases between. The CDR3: CASSDLAGNTIYF. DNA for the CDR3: TGTGCCAGCAGTGACTTAGCTGGAAACACCATATATTTT. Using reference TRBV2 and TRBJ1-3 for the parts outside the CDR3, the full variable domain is EPEVTQTPSHQVTQMGQEVILRCVPISNHLYFYWYRQILGQKVEFLVSFYNNEISEKSEIFDDQFSVERPDGSNFTLKIRSTKLEDSAMYFCASSDLAGNTIYFGEGSWLTVV.

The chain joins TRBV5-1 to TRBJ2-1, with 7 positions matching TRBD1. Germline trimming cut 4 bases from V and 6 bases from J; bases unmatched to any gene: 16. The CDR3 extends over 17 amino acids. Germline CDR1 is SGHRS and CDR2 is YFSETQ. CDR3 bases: TGCGCCAGCAGCCGGGGTGAGGGGGCCTCTGCTGTCAATGAGCAGTTCTTC. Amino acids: CASSRGEGASAVNEQFF.

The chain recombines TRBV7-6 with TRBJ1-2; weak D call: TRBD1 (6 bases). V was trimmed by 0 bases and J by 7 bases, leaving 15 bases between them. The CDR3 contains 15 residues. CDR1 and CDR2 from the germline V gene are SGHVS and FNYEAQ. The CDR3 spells CASSLASTGLGGYTF. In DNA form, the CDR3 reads TGTGCCAGCAGCTTAGCGTCGACAGGCCTGGGTGGCTACACCTTC.